The present T cell receptor beta chain was sequenced within a study of identical twins. CDR1 is LGHNA and CDR2 is YNFKEQ in the germline V gene. This CDR3 spans 15 amino acids. After removal of 2 bases from V and 1 base from J, the junction contained 3 bases not matched to a gene. TCRdb fed the 5' RACE reads into MiXCR, producing one record per CDR3 protein. This table has about 490,000 distinct CDR3 sequences, nearly 15% appearing once. This clonotype came up a few times. These data are also associated with another study on yellow fever vaccine responses in identical twins.

This rearrangement joins TRBV4-2 to TRBJ2-7, with 9 positions matching TRBD2. Sequencing input: CD4+ T cells sorted from blood. The clonotype was recovered from a woman between 18 and 29 years old in good health. The CDR3 reads CASSQLAGQSYEQYF. The CDR3, as DNA: TGTGCCAGCAGCCAACTAGCGGGACAGTCCTACGAGCAGTACTTC.